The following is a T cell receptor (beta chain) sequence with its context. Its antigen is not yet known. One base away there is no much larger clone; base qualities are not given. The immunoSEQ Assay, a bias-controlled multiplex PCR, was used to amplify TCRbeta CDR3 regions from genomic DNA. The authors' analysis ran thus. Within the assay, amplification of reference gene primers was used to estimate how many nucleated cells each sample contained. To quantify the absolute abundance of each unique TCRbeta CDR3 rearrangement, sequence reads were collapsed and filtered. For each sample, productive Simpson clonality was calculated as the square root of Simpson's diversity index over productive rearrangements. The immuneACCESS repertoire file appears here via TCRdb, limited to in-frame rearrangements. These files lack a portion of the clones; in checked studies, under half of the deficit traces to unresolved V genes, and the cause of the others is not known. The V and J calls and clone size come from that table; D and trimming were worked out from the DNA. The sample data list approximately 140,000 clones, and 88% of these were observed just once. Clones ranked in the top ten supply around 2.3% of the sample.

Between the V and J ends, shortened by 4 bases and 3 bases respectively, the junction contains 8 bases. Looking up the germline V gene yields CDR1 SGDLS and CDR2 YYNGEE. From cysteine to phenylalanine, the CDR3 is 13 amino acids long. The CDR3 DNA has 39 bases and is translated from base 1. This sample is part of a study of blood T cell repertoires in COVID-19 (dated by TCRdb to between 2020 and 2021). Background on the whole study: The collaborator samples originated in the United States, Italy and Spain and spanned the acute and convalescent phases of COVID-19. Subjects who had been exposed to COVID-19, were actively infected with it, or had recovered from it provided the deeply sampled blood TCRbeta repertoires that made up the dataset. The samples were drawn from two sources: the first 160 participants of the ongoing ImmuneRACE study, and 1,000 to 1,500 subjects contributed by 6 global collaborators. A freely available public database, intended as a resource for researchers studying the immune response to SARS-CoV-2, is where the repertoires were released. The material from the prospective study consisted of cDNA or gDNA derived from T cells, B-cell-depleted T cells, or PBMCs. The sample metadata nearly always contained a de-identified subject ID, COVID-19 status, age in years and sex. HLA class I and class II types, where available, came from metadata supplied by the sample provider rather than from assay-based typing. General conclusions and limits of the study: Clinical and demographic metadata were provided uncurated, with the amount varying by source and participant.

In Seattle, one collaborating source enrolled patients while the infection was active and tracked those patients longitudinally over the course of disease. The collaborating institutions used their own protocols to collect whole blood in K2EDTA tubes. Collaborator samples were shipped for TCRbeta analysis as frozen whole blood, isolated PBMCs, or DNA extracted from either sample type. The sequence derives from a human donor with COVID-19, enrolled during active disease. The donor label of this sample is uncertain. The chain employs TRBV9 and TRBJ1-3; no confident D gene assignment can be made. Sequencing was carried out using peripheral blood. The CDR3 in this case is CASSPAGGNTIYF. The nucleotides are TGTGCCAGCAGCCCAGCGGGTGGAAACACCATATATTTT.